This TCR beta chain was profiled in a study of T cell responses to AZD1222 COVID-19 vaccine. Study-level information: Combined were second doses at about 4 or about 12 weeks. Study-wide results and caveats: At baseline, just five to seven AZD1222 recipients tested seropositive. Across the whole spike, CD4 TCRs peaked at regions 160-218 and 743-854.

A word on this clone: Antigen specificity is unknown.

Here immunoSEQ multiplex PCR was the method, and the copy in TCRdb shows in-frame clones only, minus some. The sample carries some 120,000 clones, about 89% recorded once. The CDR3 is made up of 13 amino acids. The germline V gene has CDR1 MDHEN and CDR2 SYDVKM. The V gene lost 8 bases and the J gene lost 3 bases, with 8 bases spanning the gap. This sequence originates from an adult in good health. Sequencing was performed on peripheral blood, taken on day 0 of AZD1222 vaccination. The chain combines TRBV28 with TRBJ1-6; D uncertain. CDR3 sequence reads: CASGRGYNSPLHF. The CDR3 nucleotides read TGTGCCAGCGGTCGAGGCTATAATTCACCCCTCCACTTT. Variable domain in full (rest from reference TRBV28 and TRBJ1-6): DVKVTQSSRYLVKRTGEKVFLECVQDMDHENMFWYRQDPGLGLRLIYFSYDVKMKEKGDIPEGYSVSREKKERFSLILESASTNQTSMYLCASGRGYNSPLHFGNGTRLTVT.